These 2 T cell receptor beta chains share one sample of origin, sequenced in a study of T cell responses to AZD1222 COVID-19 vaccine. Repertoires were generated with immunoSEQ multiplex PCR, while TCRdb's copy carries only in-frame clones and drops some. The sample lists approximately 90,000 clones; 90% were seen once. Sample: peripheral blood, taken on day 0 of AZD1222 vaccination. The receptors stem from an adult in good health.

About this clone itself: A junction end diverges from the germline sequence, so it may reflect a read error. The chain carries TRBV7-7 and TRBJ1-1; no clear D gene. CDR1 is SSHAT, CDR2 FNYEAQ, per germline (reference sequence). The CDR3 is 13 residues long. The CDR3, as DNA: TGTGCTAGCAGCTTAGGGCCTTTGTCTGAAGCTTTCTTT. Its translation is CASSLGPLSEAFF.

The V call is TRBV4-1, the J call TRBJ1-1; D is ambiguous. From germline, CDR1 is MGHRA and CDR2 YSYEKL. Trimming took 5 bases from V and 12 from J, leaving 13 bases between them. The CDR3 contains 11 residues. This chain's CDR3 is CASSEKRVTFF. The CDR3 nucleotides read TGCGCCAGCAGCGAGAAGAGGGTAACTTTCTTT.